Below, 8 T cell receptor beta chains from the same sample are listed, as sequenced in a study of T-cell memory formation after mild COVID-19. MiXCR, applied by TCRdb to the 5' RACE reads, yields one record per CDR3 protein. Of roughly 500,000 distinct CDR3 sequences listed, 20% are singletons. Sequenced input: PBMCs or a T cell subset sorted from them (not recorded which). These receptors all stem from an adult woman who had mild COVID-19 (a few samples of this study predate the infection). Cell type and time point are not known.

The rearrangement links TRBV6-2 or TRBV6-3 to TRBJ2-7; D perhaps matches TRBD2 (6 bases). Germline lookup yields CDR1 MNHEY and CDR2 SVGEGT. The germline V and J ends were trimmed by 0 bases and 6 bases, with 18 bases remaining between them. The CDR3 is made up of 16 amino acids. The CDR3 spells CASSYSIRPGEAEQYF. The CDR3 DNA sequence: TGTGCCAGCAGTTACTCGATACGCCCGGGGGAAGCCGAGCAGTACTTC.

This clonotype was observed a few times. The rearrangement links TRBV5-4 to TRBJ2-1, with D perhaps given as TRBD1 or TRBD2 (5 bases each). V lost 2 bases and J lost 5, with 11 bases in between. CDR1 is SGHNT and CDR2 is YYREEE in the germline V gene (reference sequence). This CDR3 region has 14 residues. The DNA of the CDR3 is TGTGCCAGCAGCTTAGCTAGGGACGACAATGAGCAGTTCTTC. Translating gives CASSLARDDNEQFF.

This clonotype has a handful of counts. J is TRBJ1-1 and V is TRBV12-5, with D uncertain. CDR1 LGHNT and CDR2 FRNRAP come from the germline V gene. This CDR3 is 14 amino acids long. Trimming removed 2 bases at V and 1 base at J, with 8 bases between. CDR3 DNA: TGTGCTAGTGGTTTGTCCTACTCGAACACTGAAGCTTTCTTT. Protein product: CASGLSYSNTEAFF. Complete variable domain (other parts from reference TRBV12-5 and TRBJ1-1): DARVTQTPRHKVTEMGQEVTMRCQPILGHNTVFWYRQTMMQGLELLAYFRNRAPLDDSGMPKDRFSAEMPDATLATLKIQPSEPRDSAVYFCASGLSYSNTEAFFGQGTRLTVV.

The chain links TRBV12-3 or TRBV12-4 to TRBJ2-7, with unresolved D. This CDR3 has 13 residues. Trimming stripped 3 bases from V and 2 bases from J, with 8 bases between. CDR3: CASSFIGAYEQYF. The CDR3, as DNA: TGTGCCAGCAGTTTCATCGGAGCCTACGAGCAGTACTTC.

This chain connects TRBV12-3 or TRBV12-4 to TRBJ2-1; 10 nucleotides line up with TRBD1. Trimming took 7 bases from V and 7 from J; bases not matched to a gene: 10. The CDR3 runs 15 residues. The CDR3 DNA follows: TGTGCCAGCACCACAGACAGGGGGCGGAAGAATGAGCAGTTCTTC. This translates into CASTTDRGRKNEQFF.

The V and J genes are TRBV20-1 and TRBJ2-7; TRBD1 matches 12 bases. In germline, CDR1 is DFQATT, CDR2 SNEGSKA (reference sequence). This CDR3 has 13 residues. V lost 5 bases to trimming and J lost 2 bases; unmatched junction nucleotides: 1. The CDR3 DNA reads TGCAGTGCTGGGGACAGGGGGCCCTACGAGCAGTACTTC. This gives the protein CSAGDRGPYEQYF.

The table lists this clonotype with many counts. V is TRBV4-2 and J is TRBJ1-1, with D hard to call. The V end lost 4 bases, the J end lost 1 base, and 7 bases lay between the germline ends. The CDR3 covers 13 residues. Germline assignment: CDR1 LGHNA and CDR2 YNFKEQ. In nucleotides, the CDR3 is TGTGCCAGCAGCCGAACACCGAACACTGAAGCTTTCTTT. Encoded protein: CASSRTPNTEAFF.

The rearrangement joins TRBV29-1 to TRBJ2-2; D is unresolved. V lost 5 bases and J 7 bases, leaving 17 bases between the germline ends. Germline loops: CDR1 SQVTM, CDR2 ANQGSEA. The CDR3 contains 14 residues. The CDR3 reads CSVSPEPFNGELFF. In DNA form, the CDR3 reads TGCAGCGTTTCCCCCGAACCCTTCAACGGGGAGCTGTTTTTT.